The present entry profiles one T cell receptor (beta chain) with its context. CDR1 and CDR2 from the germline V gene are WNHNN and SYGVQD (reference sequence). V gave up 2 bases and J gave up 8 bases, with 22 bases separating them. This CDR3 is 17 amino acids long. These data come from a study of CD4 and CD8 cells across lung adenocarcinoma regions. TCRdb used MiXCR to reprocess the PCR reads, holding one entry per CDR3 protein. The repertoire holds about 19,000 distinct CDR3 sequences, with 50% as singletons. Sequenced material: CD8+ T cells from the margin of a lung tumor. The sequence was collected from a male donor with lung adenocarcinoma. The CD4 and CD8 labels of this study may be unreliable. The chain recombines TRBV10-1 with TRBJ2-4; possible D gene TRBD1, 5 bases. The CDR3 DNA reads as TGCGCCAGCAGTGAGGCAGGCTGGGGCTCTGCCCAAGACATTCAGTACTTC. It codes for CASSEAGWGSAQDIQYF.